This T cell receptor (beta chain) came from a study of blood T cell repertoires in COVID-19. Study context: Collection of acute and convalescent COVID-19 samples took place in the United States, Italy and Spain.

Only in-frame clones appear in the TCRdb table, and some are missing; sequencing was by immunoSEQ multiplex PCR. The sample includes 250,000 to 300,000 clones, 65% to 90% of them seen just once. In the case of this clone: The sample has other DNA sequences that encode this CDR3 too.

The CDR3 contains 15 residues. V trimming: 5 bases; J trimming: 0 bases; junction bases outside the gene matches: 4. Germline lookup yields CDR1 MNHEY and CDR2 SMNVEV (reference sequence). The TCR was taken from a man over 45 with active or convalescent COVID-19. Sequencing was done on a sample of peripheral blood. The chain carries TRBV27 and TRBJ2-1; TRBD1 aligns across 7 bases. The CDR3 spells CASSLSGGSYNEQFF. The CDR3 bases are TGTGCCAGCAGTCTCTCAGGGGGCTCCTACAATGAGCAGTTCTTC.